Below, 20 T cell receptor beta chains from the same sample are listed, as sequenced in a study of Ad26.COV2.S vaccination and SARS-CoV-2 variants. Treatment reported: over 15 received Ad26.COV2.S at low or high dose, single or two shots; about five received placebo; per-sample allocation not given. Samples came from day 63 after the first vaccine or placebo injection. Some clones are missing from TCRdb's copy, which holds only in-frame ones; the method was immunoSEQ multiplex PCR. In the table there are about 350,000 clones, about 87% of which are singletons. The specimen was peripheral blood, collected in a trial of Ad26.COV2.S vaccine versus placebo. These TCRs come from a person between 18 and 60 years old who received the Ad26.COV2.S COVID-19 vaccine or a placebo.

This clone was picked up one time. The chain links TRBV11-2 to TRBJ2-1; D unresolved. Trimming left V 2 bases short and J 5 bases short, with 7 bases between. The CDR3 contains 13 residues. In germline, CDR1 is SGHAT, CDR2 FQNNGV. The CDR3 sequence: CASSLSANNEQFF. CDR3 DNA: TGTGCCAGCAGCTTATCCGCGAACAATGAGCAGTTCTTC.

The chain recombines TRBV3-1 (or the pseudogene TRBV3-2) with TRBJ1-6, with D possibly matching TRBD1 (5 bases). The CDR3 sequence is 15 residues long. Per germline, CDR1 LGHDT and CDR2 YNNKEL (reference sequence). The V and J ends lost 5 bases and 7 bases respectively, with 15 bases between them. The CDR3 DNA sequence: TGTGCCAGCAGCTACTTACAGGAAGGGAATTCACCCCTCCACTTT. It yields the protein CASSYLQEGNSPLHF.

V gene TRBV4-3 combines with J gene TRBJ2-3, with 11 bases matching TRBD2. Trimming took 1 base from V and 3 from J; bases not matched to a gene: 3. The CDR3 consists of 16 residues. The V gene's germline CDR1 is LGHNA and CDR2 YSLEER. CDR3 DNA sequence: TGCGCCAGCAGCCAAGCGGGACTAGCGGAGACAGATACGCAGTATTTT. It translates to CASSQAGLAETDTQYF.

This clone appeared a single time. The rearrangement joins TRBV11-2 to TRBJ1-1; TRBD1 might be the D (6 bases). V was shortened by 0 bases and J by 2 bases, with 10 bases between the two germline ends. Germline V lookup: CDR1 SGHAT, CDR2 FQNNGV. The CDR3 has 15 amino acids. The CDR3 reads CASSLEGGANTEAFF. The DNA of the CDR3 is TGTGCCAGCAGCTTAGAAGGGGGTGCAAACACTGAAGCTTTCTTT.

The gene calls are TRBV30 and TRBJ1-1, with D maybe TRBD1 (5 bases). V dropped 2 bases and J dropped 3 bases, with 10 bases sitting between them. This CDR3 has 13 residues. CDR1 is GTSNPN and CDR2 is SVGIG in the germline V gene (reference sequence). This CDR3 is CAWSPGLDTEAFF. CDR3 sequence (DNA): TGTGCCTGGAGTCCAGGGTTAGACACTGAAGCTTTCTTT.

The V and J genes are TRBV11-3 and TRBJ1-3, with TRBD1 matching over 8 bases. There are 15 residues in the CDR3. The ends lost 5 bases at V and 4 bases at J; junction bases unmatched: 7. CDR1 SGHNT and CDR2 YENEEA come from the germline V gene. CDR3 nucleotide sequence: TGTGCCAGCAGCCCATCCGGACAGGGAGGAAACACCATATATTTT. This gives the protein CASSPSGQGGNTIYF.

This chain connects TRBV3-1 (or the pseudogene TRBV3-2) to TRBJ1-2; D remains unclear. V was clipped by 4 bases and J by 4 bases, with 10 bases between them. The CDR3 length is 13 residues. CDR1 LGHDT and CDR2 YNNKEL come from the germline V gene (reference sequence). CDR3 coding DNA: TGTGCCAGCAGCCCCTCAATCCGCTATGGCTACACCTTC. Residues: CASSPSIRYGYTF.

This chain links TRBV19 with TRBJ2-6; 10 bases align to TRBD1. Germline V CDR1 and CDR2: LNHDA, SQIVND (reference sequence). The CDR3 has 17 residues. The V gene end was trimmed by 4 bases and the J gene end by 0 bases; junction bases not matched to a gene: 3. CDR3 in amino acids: CASSRTGGSSGANVLTF. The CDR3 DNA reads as TGTGCCAGTAGTAGGACAGGGGGAAGCTCTGGGGCCAACGTCCTGACTTTC.

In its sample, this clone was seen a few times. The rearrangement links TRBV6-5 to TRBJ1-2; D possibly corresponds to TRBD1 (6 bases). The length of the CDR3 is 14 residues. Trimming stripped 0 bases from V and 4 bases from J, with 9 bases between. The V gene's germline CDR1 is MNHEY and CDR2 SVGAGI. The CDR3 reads CASSYSQGLYGYTF. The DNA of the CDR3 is TGTGCCAGCAGTTACTCACAGGGTCTCTATGGCTACACCTTC.

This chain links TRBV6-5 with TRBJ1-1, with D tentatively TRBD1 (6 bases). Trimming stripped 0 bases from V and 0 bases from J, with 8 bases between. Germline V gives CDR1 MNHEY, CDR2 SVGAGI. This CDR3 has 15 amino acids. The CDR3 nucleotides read TGTGCCAGCAGTTACTCTGACAGGATGAACACTGAAGCTTTCTTT. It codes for CASSYSDRMNTEAFF.

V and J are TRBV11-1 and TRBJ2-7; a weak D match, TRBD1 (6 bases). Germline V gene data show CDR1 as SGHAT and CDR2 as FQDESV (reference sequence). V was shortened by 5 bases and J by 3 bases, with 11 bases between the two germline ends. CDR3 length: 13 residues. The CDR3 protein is CASSAQQGYEQYF. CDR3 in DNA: TGTGCCAGCAGCGCCCAACAGGGCTACGAGCAGTACTTC.

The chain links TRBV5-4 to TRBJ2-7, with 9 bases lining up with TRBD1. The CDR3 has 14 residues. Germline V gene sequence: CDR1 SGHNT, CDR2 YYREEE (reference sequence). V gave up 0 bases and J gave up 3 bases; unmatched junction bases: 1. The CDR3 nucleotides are TGTGCCAGCAGCTTGGACAGGGGGCGCTACGAGCAGTACTTC. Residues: CASSLDRGRYEQYF. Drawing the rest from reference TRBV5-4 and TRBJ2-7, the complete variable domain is ETGVTQSPTHLIKTRGQQVTLRCSSQSGHNTVSWYQQALGQGPQFIFQYYREEENGRGNFPPRFSGLQFPNYSSELNVNALELDDSALYLCASSLDRGRYEQYFGPGTRLTVT.

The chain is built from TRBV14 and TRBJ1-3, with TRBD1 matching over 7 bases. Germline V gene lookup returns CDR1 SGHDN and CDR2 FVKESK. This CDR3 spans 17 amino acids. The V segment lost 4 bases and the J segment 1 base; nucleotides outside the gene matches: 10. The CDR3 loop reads CASSRTGTANSGNTIYF. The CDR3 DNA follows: TGTGCCAGCAGCCGAACCGGGACAGCAAATTCTGGAAACACCATATATTTT.

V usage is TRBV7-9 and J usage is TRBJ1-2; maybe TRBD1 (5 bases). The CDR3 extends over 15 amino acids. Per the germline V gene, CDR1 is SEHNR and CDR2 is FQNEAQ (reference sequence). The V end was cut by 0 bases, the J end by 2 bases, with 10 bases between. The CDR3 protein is CASSLAGEGNYGYTF. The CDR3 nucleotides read TGTGCCAGCAGCTTAGCGGGGGAGGGGAACTATGGCTACACCTTC.

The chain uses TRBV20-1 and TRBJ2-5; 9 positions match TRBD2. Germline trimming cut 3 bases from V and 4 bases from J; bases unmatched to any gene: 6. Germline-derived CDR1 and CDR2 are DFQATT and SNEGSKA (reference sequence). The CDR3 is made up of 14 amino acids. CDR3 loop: CSASVPGLAETQYF. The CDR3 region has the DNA TGCAGTGCTAGTGTACCGGGACTAGCAGAGACCCAGTACTTC.

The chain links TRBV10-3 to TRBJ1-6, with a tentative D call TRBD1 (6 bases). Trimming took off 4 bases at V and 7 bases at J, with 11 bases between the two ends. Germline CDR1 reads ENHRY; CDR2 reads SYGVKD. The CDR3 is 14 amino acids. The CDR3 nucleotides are TGTGCCATCAGTGGCCGGGACACAAATTCACCCCTCCACTTT. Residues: CAISGRDTNSPLHF.

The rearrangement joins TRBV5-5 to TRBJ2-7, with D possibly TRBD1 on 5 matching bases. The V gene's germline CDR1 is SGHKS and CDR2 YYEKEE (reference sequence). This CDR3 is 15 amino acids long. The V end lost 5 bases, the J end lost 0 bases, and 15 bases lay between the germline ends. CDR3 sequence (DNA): TGTGCCAGCAGTAAACAGGACATTCCCTCCTACGAGCAGTACTTC. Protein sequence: CASSKQDIPSYEQYF.

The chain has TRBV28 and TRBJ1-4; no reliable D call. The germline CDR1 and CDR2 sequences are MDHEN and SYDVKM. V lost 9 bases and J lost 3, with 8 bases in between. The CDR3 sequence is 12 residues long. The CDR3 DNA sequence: TGTGCCAGTGGTACACCTAATGAAAAACTGTTTTTT. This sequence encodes CASGTPNEKLFF.

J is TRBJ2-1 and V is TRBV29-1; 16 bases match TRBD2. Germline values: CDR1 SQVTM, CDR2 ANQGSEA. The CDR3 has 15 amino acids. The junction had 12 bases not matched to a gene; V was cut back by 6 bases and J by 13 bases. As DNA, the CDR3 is TGCAGCGTCACTTTCTCCGGGACTAGCGGGAGGGAACAGTTCTTC. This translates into CSVTFSGTSGREQFF.

Here the CDR3 reads CASRSSRADTEAFF. The CDR3 DNA reads as TGTGCCTCCCGGTCCTCTCGAGCGGACACTGAAGCTTTCTTT. The genes are TRBV28 and TRBJ1-1; D uncertain. This CDR3 is 14 amino acids long. Germline V gene lookup returns CDR1 MDHEN and CDR2 SYDVKM. V was trimmed by 11 bases and J by 3 bases, leaving 19 bases between them.